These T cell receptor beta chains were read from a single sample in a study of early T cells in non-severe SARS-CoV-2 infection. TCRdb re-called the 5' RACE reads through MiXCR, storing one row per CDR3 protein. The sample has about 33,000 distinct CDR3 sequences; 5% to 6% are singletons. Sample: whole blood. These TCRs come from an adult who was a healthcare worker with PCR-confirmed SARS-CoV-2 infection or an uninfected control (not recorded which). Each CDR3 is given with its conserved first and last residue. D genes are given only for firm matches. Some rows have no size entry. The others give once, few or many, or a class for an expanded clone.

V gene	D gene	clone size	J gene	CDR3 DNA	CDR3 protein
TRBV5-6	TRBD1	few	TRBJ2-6	TGTGCCAGCAGCTACAGGGGCCCTGGGGCCAACGTCCTGACTTTC	CASSYRGPGANVLTF
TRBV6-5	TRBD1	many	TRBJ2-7	TGTGCCAGCAGTCCGATATTTTCGGGACAGGGGATCTACGAGCAGTACTTC	CASSPIFSGQGIYEQYF
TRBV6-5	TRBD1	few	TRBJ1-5	TGTGCCAGCAGTATGACAGGGGATCAGCCCCAGCATTTT	CASSMTGDQPQHF
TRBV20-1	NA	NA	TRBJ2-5	TGCAGTGCAACGCCACCTCCGGAAGAGACCCAGTACTTC	CSATPPPEETQYF
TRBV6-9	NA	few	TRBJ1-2	TGTGCCAGCAGTTATTCGCGAACCAACTATGGCTACACCTTC	CASSYSRTNYGYTF
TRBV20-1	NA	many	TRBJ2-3	TGCAGTGCTAGGATTCGCGTCACAGATACGCAGTATTTT	CSARIRVTDTQYF
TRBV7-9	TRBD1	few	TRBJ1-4	TGTGCCAGCAGCACACAGGGGAACTATGAAAAACTGTTTTTT	CASSTQGNYEKLFF
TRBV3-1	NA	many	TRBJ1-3	TGTGCCAGCAGCTACCTTGCTGGAAGAAACACCATATATTTT	CASSYLAGRNTIYF
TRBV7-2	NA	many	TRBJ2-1	TGTGCCAGCAGCTTAGCAGGGGTTAGGTCCTACAATGAGCAGTTCTTC	CASSLAGVRSYNEQFF
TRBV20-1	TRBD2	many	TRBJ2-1	TGCAGTGCTAGAGATGTAGCGGGGGGGCTCGATGAGCAGTTCTTC	CSARDVAGGLDEQFF
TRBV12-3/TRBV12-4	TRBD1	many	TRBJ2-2	TGTGCCAGCAGCATAATCACCGGGACAGGGAACACCGGGGAGCTGTTTTTT	CASSIITGTGNTGELFF
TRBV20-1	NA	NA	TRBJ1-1	TGCAGTGCTAGCAGGGGTACTGAAGCTTTCTTT	CSASRGTEAFF
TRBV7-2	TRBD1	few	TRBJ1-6	TGTGCCAGCAGCTCGTACGGACAGGGGAATTCACCCCTCCACTTT	CASSSYGQGNSPLHF
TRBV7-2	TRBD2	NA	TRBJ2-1	TGTGCCAGCAGCTTAATAGCGGGGGGGCCGAACAATGAGCAGTTCTTC	CASSLIAGGPNNEQFF
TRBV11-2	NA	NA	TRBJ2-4	TGTGCCAGCAGCTTAAACCCAATAGCCAAAAACATTCAGTACTTC	CASSLNPIAKNIQYF
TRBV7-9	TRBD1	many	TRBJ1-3	TGTGCCAGCAGCCCCCCCTGGACAGGTGGATCCTCTGGAAACACCATATATTTT	CASSPPWTGGSSGNTIYF
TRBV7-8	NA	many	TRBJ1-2	TGTGCCAGCAGCTCCCAGGTCTATGGCTACACCTTC	CASSSQVYGYTF
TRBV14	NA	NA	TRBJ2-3	TGTGCCAGCAGCAAAAGGGCAGGGGAGGGCACAGATACGCAGTATTTT	CASSKRAGEGTDTQYF
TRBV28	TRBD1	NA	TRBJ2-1	TGTGCCAGCAGTTTGCCCGGACAGGGGTCCTACAATGAGCAGTTCTTC	CASSLPGQGSYNEQFF
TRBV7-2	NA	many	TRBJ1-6	TGTGCCAGCAGCTTATCAGGGGATAATTCACCCCTCCACTTT	CASSLSGDNSPLHF
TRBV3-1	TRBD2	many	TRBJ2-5	TGTGCCAGCAGCCCCCGGACTAGCGCCAGTCGTGGGGACCAGTACTTC	CASSPRTSASRGDQYF
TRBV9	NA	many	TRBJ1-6	TGTGCCAGCAGCGTAGGAGGCCAAGGGGCACCCCTCCACTTT	CASSVGGQGAPLHF
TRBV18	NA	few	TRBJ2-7	TGTGCCAGCTCACCCCCGACGGACTACGAGCAGTACTTC	CASSPPTDYEQYF
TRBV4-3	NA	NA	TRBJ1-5	TGCGCCAGCAGCCAAGGGGCAGGGACGGGGCGGCCCCAGCATTTT	CASSQGAGTGRPQHF
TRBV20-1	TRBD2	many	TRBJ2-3	TGCAGTGCTAGACATAGCGGGGTGGGAGATACGCAGTATTTT	CSARHSGVGDTQYF
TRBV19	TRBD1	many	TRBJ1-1	TGTGCCAGTAGTCCACCGGGACAGCTATCGAACACTGAAGCTTTCTTT	CASSPPGQLSNTEAFF
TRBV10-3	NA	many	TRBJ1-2	TGTGCCATCAGTGAGTCCGGGAACTATGGCTACACCTTC	CAISESGNYGYTF
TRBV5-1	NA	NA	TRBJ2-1	TGCGCCAGCAGTCCTGGTCAGCCTTCCAATGAGCAGTTCTTC	CASSPGQPSNEQFF
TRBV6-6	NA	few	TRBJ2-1	TGTGCCAGCAGTTGGAGGGGCCGGGAGCAGTTCTTC	CASSWRGREQFF
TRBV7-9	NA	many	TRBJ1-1	TGTGCCAGCAGCTCCCTAGGAGCGACCAACACTGAAGCTTTCTTT	CASSSLGATNTEAFF
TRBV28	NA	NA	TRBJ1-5	TGTGCCAGCAGTCCCCCGGGGGGATCGGGCAATCAGCCCCAGCATTTT	CASSPPGGSGNQPQHF
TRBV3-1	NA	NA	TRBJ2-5	TGTGCCAGCAGCCAACGGACCGAGGGGGAGACCCAGTACTTC	CASSQRTEGETQYF
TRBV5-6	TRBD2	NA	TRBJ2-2	TGTGCCAGCAGCTTCGGGACTAGCAGAGACACCGGGGAGCTGTTTTTT	CASSFGTSRDTGELFF
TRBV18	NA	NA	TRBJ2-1	TGTGCCAGCTCACCACCGAGCGAGGCCTCCCAGTTCTTC	CASSPPSEASQFF
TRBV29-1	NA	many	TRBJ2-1	TGCAGCGTCTGGTACAATGAGCAGTTCTTC	CSVWYNEQFF
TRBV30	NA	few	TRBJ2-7	TGTGCCTGGAACGGGGGCCCCTACGAGCAGTACTTC	CAWNGGPYEQYF
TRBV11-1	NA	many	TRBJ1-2	TGTGCCAGCAGCTTGGACGGTAACTATGGCTACACCTTC	CASSLDGNYGYTF
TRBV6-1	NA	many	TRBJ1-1	TGTGCCAGCAGTACACAAGTGAACACTGAAGCTTTCTTT	CASSTQVNTEAFF
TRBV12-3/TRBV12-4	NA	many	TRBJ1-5	TGTGCCAGCAGTTTAGGGCAGGCCAGCAATCAGCCCCAGCATTTT	CASSLGQASNQPQHF
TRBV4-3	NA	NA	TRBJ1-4	TGCGCCAGCAGCCAAGTGCAAGGAGAAAAACTGTTTTTT	CASSQVQGEKLFF
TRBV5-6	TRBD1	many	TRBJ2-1	TGTGCCAGCAGCTGGACAGGGGTCAATGAGCAGTTCTTC	CASSWTGVNEQFF
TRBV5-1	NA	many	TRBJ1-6	TGCGCCAGCAGCCAGTATCAGGGGAATTCACCCCTCCACTTT	CASSQYQGNSPLHF
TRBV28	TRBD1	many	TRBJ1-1	TGTGCCAGCAGTGAGCGGACAGGGAAGGACACTGAAGCTTTCTTT	CASSERTGKDTEAFF
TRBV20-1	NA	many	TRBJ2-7	TGCAGTGCCCTTCCCCTACAGGGAGGCGAGCAGTACTTC	CSALPLQGGEQYF
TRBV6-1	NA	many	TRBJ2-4	TGTGCCAGCAGTGAACCGGTGCAGCAGTACTTC	CASSEPVQQYF
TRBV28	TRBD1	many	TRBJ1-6	TGTGCCAGCAGTTGGACAGGGACCAATTCACCCCTCCACTTT	CASSWTGTNSPLHF
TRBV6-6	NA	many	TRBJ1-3	TGTGCCACTCTTGATTGGTCTGGAAACACCATATATTTT	CATLDWSGNTIYF
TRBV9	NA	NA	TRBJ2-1	TGTGCCAGCAGCGTGGGGGTCAGCAATGAGCAGTTCTTC	CASSVGVSNEQFF
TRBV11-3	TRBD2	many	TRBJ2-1	TGTGCCAGCAGCTATCAGGGACTAGAGGTTGAGCAGTTCTTC	CASSYQGLEVEQFF
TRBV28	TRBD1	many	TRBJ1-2	TGTGCCAGCAGGGGACAGACGAAGACCTACACCTTC	CASRGQTKTYTF
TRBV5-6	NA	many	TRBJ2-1	TGTGCCAGCAGCTTAGGAGGGGGGCCGAAGAATGAGCAGTTCTTC	CASSLGGGPKNEQFF
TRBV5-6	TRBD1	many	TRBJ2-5	TGTGCCAGCAGCTCCATAAGGACAGGCCACCAAGAGACCCAGTACTTC	CASSSIRTGHQETQYF
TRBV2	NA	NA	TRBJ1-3	TGTGCCAGCACCGTAAATTCACAAGGCGCCCGAAACACCATATATTTT	CASTVNSQGARNTIYF
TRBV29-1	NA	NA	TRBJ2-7	TGCAGCGTTGAATCGGGAAACTACGAGCAGTACTTC	CSVESGNYEQYF
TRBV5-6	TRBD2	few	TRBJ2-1	TGTGCCAGCAACTTCGGGAGGAACTCCTACAATGAGCAGTTCTTC	CASNFGRNSYNEQFF